The present T cell receptor beta chain was sequenced within a study of T cells in Graves' hyperthyroidism and ophthalmopathy. Amplification of TCR beta CDR3 regions used RNA as the template. Initially, a first-round RT-PCR of the TCR CDR3 employed the HTBI primer set. MiXCR was run by TCRdb on the multiplex PCR reads, yielding one entry per CDR3 protein. This sample yields about 740,000 distinct CDR3 sequences, of which 12% to 15% are seen a single time; about 9.4% belongs to the top ten. An absence of ophthalmopathy progression within 18 months meant stable Graves' hyperthyroidism. Unmatched junction bases numbered 8, after V lost 4 bases and J lost 3 bases. Looked up from germline, CDR1 is MDHEN and CDR2 is SYDVKM. The CDR3 extends over 15 amino acids.

This receptor was taken from a woman younger than 30 with Graves' hyperthyroidism. This sequence joins TRBV28 and TRBJ2-7; 8 bases are shared with TRBD2. Sample: blood. CDR3 nucleotides: TGTGCCAGCAGTTCCCCGGGACTAGGAGGCTACGAGCAGTACTTC. It codes for CASSSPGLGGYEQYF.